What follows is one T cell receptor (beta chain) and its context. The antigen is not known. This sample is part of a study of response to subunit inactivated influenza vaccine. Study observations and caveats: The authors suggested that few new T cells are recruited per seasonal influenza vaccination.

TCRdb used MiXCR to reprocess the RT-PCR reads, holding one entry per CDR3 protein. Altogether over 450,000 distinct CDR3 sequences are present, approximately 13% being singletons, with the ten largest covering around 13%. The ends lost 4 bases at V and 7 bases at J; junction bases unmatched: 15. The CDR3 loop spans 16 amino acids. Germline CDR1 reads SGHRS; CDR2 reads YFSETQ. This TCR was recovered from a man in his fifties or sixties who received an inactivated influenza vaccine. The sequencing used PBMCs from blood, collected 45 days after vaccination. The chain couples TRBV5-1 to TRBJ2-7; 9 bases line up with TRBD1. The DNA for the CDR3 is TGCGCCAGCAGCCTGGGCTTCGGGGACAGGGAATGGGAGCAGTACTTC. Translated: CASSLGFGDREWEQYF.